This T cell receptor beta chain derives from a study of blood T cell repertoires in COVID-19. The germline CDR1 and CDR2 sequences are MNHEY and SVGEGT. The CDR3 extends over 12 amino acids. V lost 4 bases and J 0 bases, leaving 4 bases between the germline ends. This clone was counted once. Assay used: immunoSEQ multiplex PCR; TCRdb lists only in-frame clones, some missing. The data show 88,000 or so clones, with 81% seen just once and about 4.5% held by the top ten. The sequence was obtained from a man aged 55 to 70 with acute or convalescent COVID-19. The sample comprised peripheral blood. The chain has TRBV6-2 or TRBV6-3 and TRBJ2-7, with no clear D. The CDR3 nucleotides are TGTGCCAGCAGTTCCAGCTCCTACGAGCAGTACTTC. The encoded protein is CASSSSSYEQYF.